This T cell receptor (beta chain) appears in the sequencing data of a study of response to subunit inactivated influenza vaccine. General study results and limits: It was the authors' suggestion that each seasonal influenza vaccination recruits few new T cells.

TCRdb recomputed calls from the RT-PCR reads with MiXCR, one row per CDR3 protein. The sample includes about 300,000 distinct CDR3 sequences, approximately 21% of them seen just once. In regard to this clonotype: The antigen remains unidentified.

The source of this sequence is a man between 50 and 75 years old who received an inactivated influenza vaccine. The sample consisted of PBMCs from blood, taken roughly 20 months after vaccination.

The CDR3 sequence is CASSLMSRGDEQYF. For the CDR3, the DNA is TGCGCCAGCAGCCTTATGTCTCGGGGGGACGAGCAGTACTTC. This rearrangement joins TRBV5-1 to TRBJ2-7, with 7 bases matching TRBD2. This CDR3 has 14 amino acids. Unmatched junction bases numbered 9, after V lost 4 bases and J lost 5 bases. Germline V gives CDR1 SGHRS, CDR2 YFSETQ.